This T cell receptor beta chain was obtained from a study of a mutant IDH1 vaccine in newly diagnosed glioma. On the study more broadly: The first vaccination came 4-6 weeks after radiotherapy alone, or with temozolomide cycles. General observations from the study: A vaccine-induced immune response developed in 93.3% of the patients. Seemingly, top peripheral T cell clonotype changes bore no relation to pseudoprogression.

Time point specified: week 23, last vaccination. A 20-mer mutant IDH1 peptide at 300 ug was injected subcutaneously with topical imiquimod. Tumors from donors were new WHO grade 3 or 4 IDH1-mutant astrocytomas with ATRX loss. The table came from immunoSEQ multiplex PCR; TCRdb's copy has only in-frame clones and leaves some out. The sample has roughly 38,000 clones; more than 60% are singletons. There are 10 residues in the CDR3. V lost 8 bases and J lost 7, with 11 bases in between. Per the germline V gene, CDR1 is SQVTM and CDR2 is ANQGSEA. This clone was detected a few times. What it binds is not known.

The receptor was derived from a woman aged 40 to 49 with glioma. Some clones in this sample may be carry-over from other donors' samples. The chain employs TRBV29-1 and TRBJ1-1; D is undetermined. The sample here was PBMCs, taken from a glioma patient whose treatment included an IDH1 peptide vaccine. In nucleotides, the CDR3 is TGCAGCCTATTCCACGGTGAAGCTTTCTTT. Amino acids: CSLFHGEAFF.